This T cell receptor (beta chain) was sequenced in a study of regulatory T cells in long-lasting Graves disease. About the research overall: The antithyroid drugs taken by newly diagnosed Graves' patients had been used for under 3 months. Study observations and caveats: Accuracy may have been reduced by the small sample size. For persistent Graves' patients, TCR diversity was lower than for newly diagnosed ones.

The time point: newly diagnosed GD, antithyroid drugs for less than 3 months. PBMCs were the source of the RNA used for TCR sequencing. Both iRepertoire HTBI primers and Arm-PCR of CDR3 regions were used to build the TCR beta libraries. Authors' analysis steps: Overall, samples carried around 68 TRBV and around 15 TRBJ segments. TCRdb re-called the multiplex PCR reads through MiXCR, storing one row per CDR3 protein. TCRdb, not the authors, supplied the V and J calls. Of 510,000 or so distinct CDR3 sequences listed, 9.5% to 15% are singletons. Per the germline V gene, CDR1 is DFQATT and CDR2 is SNEGSKA (reference sequence). With 1 base clipped from V and 1 base from J, the junction kept 4 bases outside the gene matches. The CDR3 has 17 amino acids. There are a few counts of this clonotype. The target antigen is unknown. These data are also associated with another study on T cells in Graves' hyperthyroidism and ophthalmopathy.

This material consisted of peripheral blood mononuclear cells (PBMCs), taken at new diagnosis, from a patient treated with antithyroid drugs. The chain employs TRBV20-1 and TRBJ2-1; TRBD2 matches at 13 bases. This TCR derives from a woman aged 25 to 45 with Graves disease. CDR3 loop: CSARGTSGSGSYNEQFF. The CDR3 nucleotides read TGCAGTGCTAGAGGGACTAGCGGGAGTGGTTCCTACAATGAGCAGTTCTTC.